The 3 T cell receptor beta chains given below trace back to one sample, sequenced in a study of T cells in localized non-small cell lung cancer. Assay: immunoSEQ multiplex PCR; the TCRdb copy retains only in-frame clones and omits some. The sample carries 10,000 to 15,000 clones, approximately 86% recorded once. Source: peripheral blood, taken before any cancer treatment. These TCRs come from a male donor aged 60 or over with stage III lung adenocarcinoma.

The rearrangement links TRBV4-2 to TRBJ1-5, with 8 positions matching TRBD1. There are 15 residues in the CDR3. Germline values: CDR1 LGHNA, CDR2 YNFKEQ. V lost 3 bases, J lost 7 bases, and 8 bases stayed unmatched. CDR3: CASSQVQGAEQPQHF. As DNA, the CDR3 is TGTGCCAGCAGCCAGGTTCAGGGGGCAGAACAGCCCCAGCATTTT.

This chain connects TRBV15 to TRBJ2-1; a weak D match, TRBD1 (6 bases). The CDR3 is 17 amino acids. V lost 5 bases to trimming and J lost 0 bases, with 17 bases between them. Looked up from germline, CDR1 is LNHNV and CDR2 is YYDKDF (reference sequence). The CDR3 DNA sequence: TGTGCCACCAGCGGGGGCTTGGGGCGGAGCTCCTACAATGAGCAGTTCTTC. Translated, it gives CATSGGLGRSSYNEQFF.

Only a few counts were recorded for this clone. The J gene is TRBJ1-2, the V gene TRBV30; TRBD1 aligns across 7 bases. The CDR3 extends over 16 amino acids. V trimming: 1 base; J trimming: 2 bases; junction bases outside the gene matches: 10. Germline V gives CDR1 GTSNPN, CDR2 SVGIG (reference sequence). Written as DNA, the CDR3 is TGTGCCTGGAGTGACACCGGGACAGTCAAAAACTATGGCTACACCTTC. Translated, it gives CAWSDTGTVKNYGYTF.